This T cell receptor (beta chain) was sequenced during a study of CD8+ T cells in alopecia areata. The CDR3 runs to 16 residues. V lost 0 bases to trimming and J lost 5 bases, with 14 bases between them. Per the germline V gene, CDR1 is MNHNS and CDR2 is SASEGT. As concerns this clone: Antigen specificity is unknown.

Study-wide results and caveats: Mice gave a clearer picture of TCR sharing than patients did, possibly for HLA-related reasons. Tissue-resident alphabeta T cells belonging to normal skin likewise get sequenced within scalp specimens. Higher clonality was seen in lesional scalp than in normal scalp, especially in alopecia totalis/universalis.

Extraction of RNA preceded its reverse transcription into cDNA, which served as the sequencing template. Libraries were prepared by immunoSEQ multiplex PCR; TCRdb keeps only in-frame clonotypes and omits some of them. This repertoire shows 200,000 or so clones, more than 50% found once; its top ten account for 4.5% to 6%. Sequenced: CD8+ T cells sorted from blood. The sequence derives from a human donor in good health. V and J are TRBV6-1 and TRBJ2-1, with D hard to call. Here the CDR3 DNA reads TGTGCCAGCAGTGAAGCGGTGGGAAGGTTGGACAATGAGCAGTTCTTC. Translated: CASSEAVGRLDNEQFF.